The rows below give T cell receptor beta chains drawn from one sample of a study of persistence of HIV-infected CD4 T cells. The antigens these receptors bind are not known. Clones were sequenced by immunoSEQ multiplex PCR, and TCRdb holds only the in-frame ones, with some missing. The sample contains 50,000 or so clones, under 85% of which appear only once. This sample comprised CD4+ T cells sorted from PBMCs after roughly 20-hour stimulation, obtained from a patient who received antiretroviral therapy. The receptor source for this set is an adult man with HIV who was CMV-seropositive. The CDR3 runs from the conserved cysteine through the conserved F or W. The D gene is left open where the match is weak. Clone size is given for some rows only: seen once, a few or many times, or a class if the clone is expanded.

v_call: TRBV19
clone_size: few
j_call: TRBJ2-3
d_call: .
cdr3_aa: CASSRDPVAVTDTQYF
cdr3_nt: TGTGCCAGTAGTAGAGACCCCGTGGCGGTCACAGATACGCAGTATTTT

v_call: TRBV6-5
clone_size: .
j_call: TRBJ1-6
d_call: .
cdr3_aa: CASSGAGYSPLHF
cdr3_nt: TGTGCCAGCTCAGGAGCGGGTTATTCACCCCTCCACTTT

v_call: TRBV3-1/TRBV3-2
clone_size: .
j_call: TRBJ1-1
d_call: .
cdr3_aa: CASSPNRNTEAFF
cdr3_nt: TGTGCCAGCAGCCCCAACAGGAACACTGAAGCTTTCTTT

v_call: TRBV27
clone_size: .
j_call: TRBJ1-5
d_call: .
cdr3_aa: CASSLGAKGNQPQHF
cdr3_nt: TGTGCCAGCAGTTTGGGGGCAAAGGGCAATCAGCCCCAGCATTTT

v_call: TRBV6-5
clone_size: .
j_call: TRBJ1-1
d_call: TRBD1
cdr3_aa: CASSSQGALNTEAFF
cdr3_nt: TGTGCCAGCAGTTCTCAGGGGGCGCTGAACACTGAAGCTTTCTTT

v_call: TRBV6-4
clone_size: .
j_call: TRBJ2-1
d_call: TRBD2
cdr3_aa: CASSGGGSAYNEQFF
cdr3_nt: TGTGCCAGCAGTGGGGGCGGGAGCGCCTACAATGAGCAGTTCTTC

v_call: TRBV5-1
clone_size: .
j_call: TRBJ2-5
d_call: .
cdr3_aa: CASSRGKQETQYF
cdr3_nt: TGCGCCAGCTCGAGAGGAAAACAAGAGACCCAGTACTTC

v_call: TRBV6-6
clone_size: .
j_call: TRBJ2-7
d_call: .
cdr3_aa: CASSMGTFDSYEQYF
cdr3_nt: TGTGCCAGCAGTATGGGGACTTTCGACTCCTACGAGCAGTACTTC

v_call: TRBV19
clone_size: .
j_call: TRBJ1-2
d_call: .
cdr3_aa: CASSMAAGAGNGYTF
cdr3_nt: TGTGCCAGTAGTATGGCCGCTGGGGCAGGGAATGGCTACACCTTC

v_call: TRBV19
clone_size: .
j_call: TRBJ2-1
d_call: TRBD2
cdr3_aa: CASSANGGGMGEQFF
cdr3_nt: TGTGCCAGTAGTGCTAATGGGGGGGGAATGGGTGAGCAGTTCTTC

v_call: TRBV20-1
clone_size: once
j_call: TRBJ1-1
d_call: .
cdr3_aa: CSASPAGLLNTEAFF
cdr3_nt: TGCAGTGCTAGTCCGGCGGGACTTCTGAACACTGAAGCTTTCTTT

v_call: TRBV5-6
clone_size: once
j_call: TRBJ2-5
d_call: .
cdr3_aa: CASSFSPGLKETQYF
cdr3_nt: TGTGCCAGCAGCTTTTCCCCGGGCCTCAAAGAGACCCAGTACTTC

v_call: TRBV5-4
clone_size: once
j_call: TRBJ1-1
d_call: .
cdr3_aa: CASSLDRVTEAFF
cdr3_nt: TGTGCCAGCAGCTTGGACAGGGTCACTGAAGCTTTCTTT

v_call: TRBV18
clone_size: .
j_call: TRBJ1-5
d_call: .
cdr3_aa: CASSGVNQPQHF
cdr3_nt: TGTGCCAGCTCGGGGGTGAATCAGCCCCAGCATTTT

v_call: TRBV19
clone_size: .
j_call: TRBJ2-7
d_call: .
cdr3_aa: CASSTQGQQYF
cdr3_nt: TGTGCCAGTAGTACCCAGGGACAGCAGTACTTC

v_call: TRBV7-9
clone_size: .
j_call: TRBJ1-2
d_call: .
cdr3_aa: CASSLPIGLGYTF
cdr3_nt: TGTGCCAGCAGCTTGCCCATAGGTCTAGGCTACACCTTC

v_call: TRBV11-2
clone_size: .
j_call: TRBJ1-2
d_call: .
cdr3_aa: CASSPGGGYTF
cdr3_nt: TGTGCCAGCAGCCCGGGAGGGGGCTACACCTTC

v_call: TRBV19
clone_size: .
j_call: TRBJ2-2
d_call: .
cdr3_aa: CASSKSARNTGELFF
cdr3_nt: TGTGCCAGTAGTAAAAGCGCCAGGAACACCGGGGAGCTGTTTTTT

v_call: TRBV24-1
clone_size: .
j_call: TRBJ2-2
d_call: TRBD1
cdr3_aa: CATSDPGTGNTGELFF
cdr3_nt: TGTGCCACCAGTGACCCTGGGACAGGGAACACCGGGGAGCTGTTTTTT

v_call: TRBV19
clone_size: .
j_call: TRBJ1-1
d_call: .
cdr3_aa: CASTLGGARTEAFF
cdr3_nt: TGTGCCAGTACCCTAGGAGGGGCGCGGACTGAAGCTTTCTTT

v_call: TRBV19
clone_size: few
j_call: TRBJ1-5
d_call: TRBD1
cdr3_aa: CASSIQTGAFSNQPQHF
cdr3_nt: TGTGCCAGTAGTATCCAAACAGGGGCCTTTAGCAATCAGCCCCAGCATTTT

v_call: TRBV7-2
clone_size: .
j_call: TRBJ2-3
d_call: TRBD2
cdr3_aa: CASSFKRGRDTQYF
cdr3_nt: TGTGCCAGCAGCTTTAAGCGGGGGAGAGATACGCAGTATTTT

v_call: TRBV5-1
clone_size: .
j_call: TRBJ2-2
d_call: .
cdr3_aa: CASSLSFANTGELFF
cdr3_nt: TGCGCCAGCAGCTTGAGCTTTGCGAACACCGGGGAGCTGTTTTTT

v_call: TRBV10-3
clone_size: .
j_call: TRBJ1-2
d_call: .
cdr3_aa: CAIKGRTSSYGYTF
cdr3_nt: TGTGCCATCAAAGGGCGGACTTCTTCTTATGGCTACACCTTC

v_call: TRBV15
clone_size: .
j_call: TRBJ2-3
d_call: .
cdr3_aa: CATSRDRANADTQYF
cdr3_nt: TGTGCCACCAGCAGAGACAGGGCGAACGCAGATACGCAGTATTTT

v_call: TRBV29-1
clone_size: .
j_call: TRBJ1-3
d_call: .
cdr3_aa: CSVLEGAAAGNTIYF
cdr3_nt: TGCAGCGTGCTTGAAGGGGCTGCGGCTGGAAACACCATATATTTT

v_call: TRBV4-3
clone_size: .
j_call: TRBJ1-5
d_call: .
cdr3_aa: CASSQDAVPLPQHF
cdr3_nt: TGCGCCAGCAGCCAAGATGCGGTGCCCCTGCCCCAGCATTTT